This TCR beta chain originates from a study of regulatory T cells in long-lasting Graves disease. For the study at large: Over 5 years of antithyroid drugs plus positive TSH receptor antibodies defined persistent Graves' disease.

CDR1 and CDR2 (germline): MDHEN, SYDVKM. Trimming took 2 bases from V and 0 from J, leaving 7 bases between them. The CDR3 totals 14 residues. Arm-PCR with iRepertoire HTBI primers amplified the CDR3 regions for these TCR beta libraries. Under the authors' procedure: 60 to 65 TRBV and 11 to 15 TRBJ segments were identified across samples. In TCRdb, the multiplex PCR reads were re-called with MiXCR into one record per CDR3 protein. The V and J calls here are based on TCRdb, not the publication. The sample carries 420,000 or so distinct CDR3 sequences, about a quarter recorded once. Specified time point: persistent/refractory GD, antithyroid drugs over 5 years with positive TRAb. There was RNA extracted from PBMCs, and the TCR library was made from it. This clonotype showed up many times. The antigen remains undetermined. Regarding the study as a whole: Among samples with persistent disease, TRBV28, TRBJ1-2 and TRBJ2-5 were favored. Those with persistent disease had in common more public clonotypes (about 2,700) than new patients (approximately 920).

The rearrangement links TRBV28 to TRBJ1-1; D is undetermined. The source material was peripheral blood mononuclear cells (PBMCs), sampled when the disease was refractory, from a patient treated with antithyroid drugs. The receptor's source is a female donor with Graves disease. The CDR3 nucleotides are TGTGCCAGCAGTTTAAAGGAGATGAACACTGAAGCTTTCTTT. Protein product: CASSLKEMNTEAFF.